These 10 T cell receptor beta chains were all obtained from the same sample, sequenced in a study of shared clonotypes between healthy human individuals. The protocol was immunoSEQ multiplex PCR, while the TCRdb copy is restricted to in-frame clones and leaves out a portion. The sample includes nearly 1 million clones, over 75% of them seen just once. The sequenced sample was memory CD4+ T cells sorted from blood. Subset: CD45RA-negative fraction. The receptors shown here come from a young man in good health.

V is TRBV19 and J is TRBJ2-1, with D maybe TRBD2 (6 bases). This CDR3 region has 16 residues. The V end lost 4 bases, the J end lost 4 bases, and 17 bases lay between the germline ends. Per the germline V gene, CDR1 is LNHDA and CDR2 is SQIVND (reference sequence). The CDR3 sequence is CASSTWKGSGYNEQFF. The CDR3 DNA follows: TGTGCCAGTAGTACCTGGAAGGGGAGCGGGTACAATGAGCAGTTCTTC.

CDR3 in DNA: TGTGCCAGCAGTTTACGTCACGGGGGCGAGAGCAATCAGCCCCAGCATTTT. It is translated as CASSLRHGGESNQPQHF. The chain links TRBV27 to TRBJ1-5; TRBD1 might be the D (6 bases). The germline gives CDR1 MNHEY, CDR2 SMNVEV (reference sequence). V was shortened by 2 bases and J by 1 base, with 15 bases between the two germline ends. The CDR3 length is 17 residues.

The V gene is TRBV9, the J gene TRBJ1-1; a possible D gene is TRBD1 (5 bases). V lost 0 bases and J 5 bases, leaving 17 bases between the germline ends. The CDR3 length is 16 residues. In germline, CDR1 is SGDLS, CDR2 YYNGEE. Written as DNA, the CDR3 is TGTGCCAGCAGCGTAGGAAGGGGAGGTTTCCAGACTGAAGCTTTCTTT. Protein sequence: CASSVGRGGFQTEAFF.

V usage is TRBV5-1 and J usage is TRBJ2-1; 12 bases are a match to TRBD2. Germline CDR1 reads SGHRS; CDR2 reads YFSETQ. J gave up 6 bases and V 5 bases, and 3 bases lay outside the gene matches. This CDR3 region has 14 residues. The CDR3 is CASSGLAGTNEQFF. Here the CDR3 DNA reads TGCGCCAGCAGTGGACTAGCGGGAACCAATGAGCAGTTCTTC.

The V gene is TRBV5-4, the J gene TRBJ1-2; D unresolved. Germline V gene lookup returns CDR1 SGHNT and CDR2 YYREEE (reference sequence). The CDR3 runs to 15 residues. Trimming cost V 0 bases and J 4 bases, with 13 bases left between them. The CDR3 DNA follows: TGTGCCAGCAGCTTGGGACGGCAGGAGGGCTATGGCTACACCTTC. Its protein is CASSLGRQEGYGYTF.

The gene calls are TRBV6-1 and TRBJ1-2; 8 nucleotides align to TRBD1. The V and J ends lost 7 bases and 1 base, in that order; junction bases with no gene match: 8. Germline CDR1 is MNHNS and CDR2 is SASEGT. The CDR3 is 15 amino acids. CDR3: CASTTGGPLNYGYTF. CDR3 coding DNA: TGTGCCAGCACAACAGGGGGTCCTCTTAACTATGGCTACACCTTC.

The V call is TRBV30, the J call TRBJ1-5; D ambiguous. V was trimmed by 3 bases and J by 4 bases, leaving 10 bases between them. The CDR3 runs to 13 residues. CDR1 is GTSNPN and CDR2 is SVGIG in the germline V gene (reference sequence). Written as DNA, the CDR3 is TGTGCCTGGAGACCGCACCGAAATCAGCCCCAGCATTTT. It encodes CAWRPHRNQPQHF.

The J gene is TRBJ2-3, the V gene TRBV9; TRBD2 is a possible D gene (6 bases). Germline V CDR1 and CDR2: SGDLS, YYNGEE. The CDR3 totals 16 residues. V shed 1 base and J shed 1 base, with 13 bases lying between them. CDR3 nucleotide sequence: TGTGCCAGCAGCGTAAGTCGGGGGACCCGCACAGATACGCAGTATTTT. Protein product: CASSVSRGTRTDTQYF.

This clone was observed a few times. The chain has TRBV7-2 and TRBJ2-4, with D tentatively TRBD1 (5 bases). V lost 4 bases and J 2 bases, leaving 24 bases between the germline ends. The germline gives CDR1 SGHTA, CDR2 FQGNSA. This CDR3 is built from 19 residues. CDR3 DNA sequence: TGTGCCAGCAGCTCCGGAACCCCAGGGTGGCCCTATCCCAAAAACATTCAGTACTTC. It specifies CASSSGTPGWPYPKNIQYF.

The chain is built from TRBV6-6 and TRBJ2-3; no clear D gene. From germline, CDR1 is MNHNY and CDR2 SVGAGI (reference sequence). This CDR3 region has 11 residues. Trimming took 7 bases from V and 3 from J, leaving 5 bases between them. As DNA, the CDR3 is TGTGCCAGCACCTCAACAGATACGCAGTATTTT. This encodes CASTSTDTQYF.